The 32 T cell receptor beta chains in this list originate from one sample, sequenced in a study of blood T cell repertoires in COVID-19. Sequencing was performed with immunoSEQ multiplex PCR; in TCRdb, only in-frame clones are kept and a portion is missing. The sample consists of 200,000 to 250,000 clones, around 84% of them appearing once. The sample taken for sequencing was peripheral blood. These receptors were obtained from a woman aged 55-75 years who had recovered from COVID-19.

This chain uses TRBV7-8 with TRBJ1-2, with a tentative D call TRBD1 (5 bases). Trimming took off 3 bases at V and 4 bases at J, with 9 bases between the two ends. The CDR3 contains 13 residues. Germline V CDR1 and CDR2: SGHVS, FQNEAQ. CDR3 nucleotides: TGTGCCAGCAGCTTCACAGGTGCCTATGGCTACACCTTC. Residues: CASSFTGAYGYTF. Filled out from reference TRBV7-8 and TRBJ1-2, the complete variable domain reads GAGVSQSPRYKVAKRGQDVALRCDPISGHVSLFWYQQALGQGPEFLTYFQNEAQLDKSGLPSDRFFAERPEGSVSTLKIQRTQQEDSAVYLCASSFTGAYGYTFGSGTRLTVV.

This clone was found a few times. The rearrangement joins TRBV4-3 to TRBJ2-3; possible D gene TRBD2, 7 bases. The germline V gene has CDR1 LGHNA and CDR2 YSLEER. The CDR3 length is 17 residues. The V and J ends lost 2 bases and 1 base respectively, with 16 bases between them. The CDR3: CASSQTRGAGGTDTQYF. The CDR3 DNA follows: TGCGCCAGCAGCCAAACCCGGGGGGCGGGGGGCACAGATACGCAGTATTTT.

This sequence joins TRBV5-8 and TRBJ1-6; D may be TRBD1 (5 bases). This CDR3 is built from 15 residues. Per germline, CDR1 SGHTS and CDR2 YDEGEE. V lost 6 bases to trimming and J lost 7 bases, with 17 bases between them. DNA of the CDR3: TGTGCCAGCATCCCGGGGACTCGTATCAATTCACCCCTCCACTTT. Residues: CASIPGTRINSPLHF.

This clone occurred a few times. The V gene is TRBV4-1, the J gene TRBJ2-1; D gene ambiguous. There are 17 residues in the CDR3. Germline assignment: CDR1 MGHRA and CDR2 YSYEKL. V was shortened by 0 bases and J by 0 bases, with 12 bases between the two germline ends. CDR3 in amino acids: CASSQDGLTSSYNEQFF. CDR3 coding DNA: TGCGCCAGCAGCCAAGATGGGCTAACAAGCTCCTACAATGAGCAGTTCTTC.

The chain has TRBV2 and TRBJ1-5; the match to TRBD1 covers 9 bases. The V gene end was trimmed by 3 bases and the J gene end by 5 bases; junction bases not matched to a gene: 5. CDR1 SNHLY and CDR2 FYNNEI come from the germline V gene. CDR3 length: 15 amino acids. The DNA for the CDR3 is TGTGCCAGCAGTGAGGGACAGGGAGATGATCAGCCCCAGCATTTT. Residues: CASSEGQGDDQPQHF. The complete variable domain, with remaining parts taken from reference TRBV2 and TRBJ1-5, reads EPEVTQTPSHQVTQMGQEVILRCVPISNHLYFYWYRQILGQKVEFLVSFYNNEISEKSEIFDDQFSVERPDGSNFTLKIRSTKLEDSAMYFCASSEGQGDDQPQHFGDGTRLSIL.

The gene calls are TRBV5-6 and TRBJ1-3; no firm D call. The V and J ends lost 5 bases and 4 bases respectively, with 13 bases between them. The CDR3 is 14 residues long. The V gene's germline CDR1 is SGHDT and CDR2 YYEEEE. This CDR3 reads CASRRPTVGNTIYF. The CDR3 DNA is TGTGCCAGCAGGAGGCCGACGGTAGGAAACACCATATATTTT.

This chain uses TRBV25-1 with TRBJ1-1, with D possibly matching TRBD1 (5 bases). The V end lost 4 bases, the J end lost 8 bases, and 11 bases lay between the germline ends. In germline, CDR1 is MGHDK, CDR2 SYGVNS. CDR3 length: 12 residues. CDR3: CASSAPRGEAFF. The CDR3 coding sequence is TGTGCCAGCAGTGCCCCGCGGGGGGAAGCTTTCTTT.

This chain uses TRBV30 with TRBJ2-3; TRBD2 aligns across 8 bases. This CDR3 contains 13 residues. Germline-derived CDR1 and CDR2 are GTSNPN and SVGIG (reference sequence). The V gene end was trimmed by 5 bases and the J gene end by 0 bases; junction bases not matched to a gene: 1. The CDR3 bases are TGTGCCTGGGCGGGGGGCAGCACAGATACGCAGTATTTT. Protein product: CAWAGGSTDTQYF.

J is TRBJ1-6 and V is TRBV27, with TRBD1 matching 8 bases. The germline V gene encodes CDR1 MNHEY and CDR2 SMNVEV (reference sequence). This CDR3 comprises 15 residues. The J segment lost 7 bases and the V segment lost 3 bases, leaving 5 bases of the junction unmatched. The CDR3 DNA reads TGTGCCAGCAGTTTGTGGACAGGGACCAATTCACCCCTCCACTTT. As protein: CASSLWTGTNSPLHF.

The CDR3 spells CASSLEQGSYNEQFF. CDR3 in DNA: TGCGCCAGCAGCCTGGAACAGGGCTCCTACAATGAGCAGTTCTTC. The V gene is TRBV5-1, the J gene TRBJ2-1, with D possibly TRBD1 on 6 matching bases. Per the germline V gene, CDR1 is SGHRS and CDR2 is YFSETQ. The length of the CDR3 is 15 residues. V was clipped by 4 bases and J by 0 bases, with 11 bases between them.

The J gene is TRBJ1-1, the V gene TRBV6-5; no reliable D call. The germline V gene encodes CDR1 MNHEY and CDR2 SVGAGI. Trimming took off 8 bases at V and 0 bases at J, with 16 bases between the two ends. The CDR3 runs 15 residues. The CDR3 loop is CASFRAGGLNTEAFF. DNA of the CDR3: TGTGCCAGCTTTCGGGCAGGAGGTCTGAACACTGAAGCTTTCTTT.

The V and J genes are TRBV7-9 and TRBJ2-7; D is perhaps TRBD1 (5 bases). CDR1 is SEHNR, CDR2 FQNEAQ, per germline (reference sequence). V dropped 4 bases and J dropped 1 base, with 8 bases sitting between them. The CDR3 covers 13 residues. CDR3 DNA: TGTGCCAGCAGCTCGGACATGTCCTACGAGCAGTACTTC. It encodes CASSSDMSYEQYF.

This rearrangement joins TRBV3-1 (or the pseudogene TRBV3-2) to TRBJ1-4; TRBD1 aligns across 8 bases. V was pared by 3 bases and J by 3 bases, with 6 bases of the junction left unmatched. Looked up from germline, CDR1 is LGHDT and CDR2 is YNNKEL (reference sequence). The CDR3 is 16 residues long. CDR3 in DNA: TGTGCCAGCAGCCATAGACAGGGGAGGCCTAATGAAAAACTGTTTTTT. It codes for CASSHRQGRPNEKLFF.

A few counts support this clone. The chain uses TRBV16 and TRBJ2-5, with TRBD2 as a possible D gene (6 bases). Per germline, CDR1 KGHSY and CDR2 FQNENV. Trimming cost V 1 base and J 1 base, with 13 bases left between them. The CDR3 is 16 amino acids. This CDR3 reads CASSQWDWGSQETQYF. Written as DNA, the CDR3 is TGTGCCAGCAGCCAATGGGACTGGGGGTCCCAAGAGACCCAGTACTTC.

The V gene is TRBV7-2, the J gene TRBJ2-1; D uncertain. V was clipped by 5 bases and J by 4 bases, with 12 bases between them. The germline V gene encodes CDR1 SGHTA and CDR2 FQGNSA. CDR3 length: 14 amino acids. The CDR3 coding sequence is TGTGCCAGCAGCACAAGTCCTTCTTACAATGAGCAGTTCTTC. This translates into CASSTSPSYNEQFF.

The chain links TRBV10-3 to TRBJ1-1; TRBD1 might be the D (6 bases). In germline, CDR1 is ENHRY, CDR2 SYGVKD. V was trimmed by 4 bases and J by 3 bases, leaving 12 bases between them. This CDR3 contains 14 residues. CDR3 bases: TGTGCCATCAGTGGGACAGAGAGGGACACTGAAGCTTTCTTT. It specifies CAISGTERDTEAFF.

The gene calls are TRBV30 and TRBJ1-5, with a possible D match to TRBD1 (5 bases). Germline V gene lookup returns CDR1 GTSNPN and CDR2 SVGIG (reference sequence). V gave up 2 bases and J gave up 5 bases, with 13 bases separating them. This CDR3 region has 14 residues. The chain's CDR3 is CAWSSSGLHQPQHF. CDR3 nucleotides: TGTGCCTGGAGTTCTTCAGGGTTACATCAGCCCCAGCATTTT.

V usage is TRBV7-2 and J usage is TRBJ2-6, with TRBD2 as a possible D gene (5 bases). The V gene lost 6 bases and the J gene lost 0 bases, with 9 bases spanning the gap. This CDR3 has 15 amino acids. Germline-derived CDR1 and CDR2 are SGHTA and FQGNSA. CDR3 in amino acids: CASRPAGSGANVLTF. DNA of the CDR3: TGTGCCAGCAGACCGGCGGGCTCTGGGGCCAACGTCCTGACTTTC.

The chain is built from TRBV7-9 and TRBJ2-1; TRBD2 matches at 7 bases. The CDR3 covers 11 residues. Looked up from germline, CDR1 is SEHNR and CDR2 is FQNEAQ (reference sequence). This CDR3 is CEVGGWNEQFF. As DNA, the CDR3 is TGTGAGGTCGGGGGGTGGAATGAGCAGTTCTTC. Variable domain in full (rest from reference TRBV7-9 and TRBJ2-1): DTGVSQNPRHKITKRGQNVTFRCDPISEHNRLYWYRQTLGQGPEFLTYFQNEAQLEKSRLLSDRFSAERPKGSFSTLEIQRTEQGDSAMYLCEVGGWNEQFFGPGTRLTVL.

The CDR3 DNA reads TGCGCCAGCAGCCAAGATCGCTTTCCGGGTAACTCCTACGAGCAGTACTTC. Its protein is CASSQDRFPGNSYEQYF. V gene TRBV4-3 combines with J gene TRBJ2-7; D is undetermined. The CDR3 totals 17 residues. V was pared by 0 bases and J by 0 bases, with 15 bases between. Germline V gene sequence: CDR1 LGHNA, CDR2 YSLEER.

CDR3 DNA sequence: TGTGCCAGCGCCCAGGGGCCTGAAGCTTTCTTT. It is translated as CASAQGPEAFF. V usage is TRBV12-3 or TRBV12-4 and J usage is TRBJ1-1; perhaps TRBD1 as D (6 bases). CDR3 size: 11 residues. The germline V and J ends were trimmed by 8 bases and 6 bases, with 10 bases remaining between them.

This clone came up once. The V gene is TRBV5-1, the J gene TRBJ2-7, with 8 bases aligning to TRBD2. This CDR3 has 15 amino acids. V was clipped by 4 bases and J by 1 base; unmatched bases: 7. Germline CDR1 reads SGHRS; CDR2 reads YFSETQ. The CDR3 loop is CASSPGGGRSYEQYF. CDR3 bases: TGCGCCAGCAGCCCCGGGGGGGGAAGGTCCTACGAGCAGTACTTC.

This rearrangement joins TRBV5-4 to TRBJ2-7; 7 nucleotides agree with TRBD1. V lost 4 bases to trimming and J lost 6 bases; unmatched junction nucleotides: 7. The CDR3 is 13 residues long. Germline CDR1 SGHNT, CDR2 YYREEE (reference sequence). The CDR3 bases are TGTGCCAGCAGCAGACCCACAGGGGCCGAGCAGTACTTC. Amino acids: CASSRPTGAEQYF.

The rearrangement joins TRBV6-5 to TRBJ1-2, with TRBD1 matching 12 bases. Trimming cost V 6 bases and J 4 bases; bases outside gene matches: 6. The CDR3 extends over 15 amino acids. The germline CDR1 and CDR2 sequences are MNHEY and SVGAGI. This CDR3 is CASRRPGQGAYGYTF. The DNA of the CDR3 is TGTGCCAGCAGGCGTCCGGGACAGGGGGCCTATGGCTACACCTTC.

DNA for the CDR3: TGTGCCAGCAGCTCCCGGACAGTGCTGAACACTGAAGCTTTCTTT. Translating gives CASSSRTVLNTEAFF. The chain is built from TRBV11-2 and TRBJ1-1, with a tentative D call TRBD1 (6 bases). Trimming stripped 4 bases from V and 0 bases from J, with 12 bases between. Germline V gene data show CDR1 as SGHAT and CDR2 as FQNNGV. CDR3 length equals 15 residues. Filled out from reference TRBV11-2 and TRBJ1-1, the complete variable domain reads EAGVAQSPRYKIIEKRQSVAFWCNPISGHATLYWYQQILGQGPKLLIQFQNNGVVDDSQLPKDRFSAERLKGVDSTLKIQPAKLEDSAVYLCASSSRTVLNTEAFFGQGTRLTVV.

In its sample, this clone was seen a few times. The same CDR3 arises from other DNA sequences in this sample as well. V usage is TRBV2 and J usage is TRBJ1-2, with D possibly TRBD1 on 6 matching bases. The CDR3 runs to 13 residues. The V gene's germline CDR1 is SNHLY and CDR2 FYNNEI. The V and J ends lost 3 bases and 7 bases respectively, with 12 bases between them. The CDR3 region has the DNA TGTGCCAGCAGTGATGCAGGGGCAGGTGGCTACACCTTC. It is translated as CASSDAGAGGYTF. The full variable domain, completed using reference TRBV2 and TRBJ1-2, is EPEVTQTPSHQVTQMGQEVILRCVPISNHLYFYWYRQILGQKVEFLVSFYNNEISEKSEIFDDQFSVERPDGSNFTLKIRSTKLEDSAMYFCASSDAGAGGYTFGSGTRLTVV.

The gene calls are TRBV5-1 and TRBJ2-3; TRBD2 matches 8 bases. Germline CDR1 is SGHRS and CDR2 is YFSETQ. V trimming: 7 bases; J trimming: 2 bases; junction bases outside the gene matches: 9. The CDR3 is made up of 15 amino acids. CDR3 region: CASAKGGGNTDTQYF. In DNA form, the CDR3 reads TGCGCCAGCGCTAAGGGCGGGGGGAACACAGATACGCAGTATTTT.

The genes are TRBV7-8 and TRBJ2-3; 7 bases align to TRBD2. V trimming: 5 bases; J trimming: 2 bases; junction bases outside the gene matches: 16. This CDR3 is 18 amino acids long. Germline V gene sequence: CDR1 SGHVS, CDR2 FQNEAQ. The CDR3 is CASSPPSGLAENTDTQYF. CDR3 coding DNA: TGTGCCAGCAGCCCACCCAGTGGGCTAGCGGAAAACACAGATACGCAGTATTTT.

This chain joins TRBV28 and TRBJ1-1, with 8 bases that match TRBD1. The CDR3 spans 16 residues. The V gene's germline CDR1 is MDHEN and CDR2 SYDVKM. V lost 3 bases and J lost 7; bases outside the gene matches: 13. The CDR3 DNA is TGTGCCAGCAGTTTTCAGGGGGCGTCCGGAACAATTGAAGCTTTCTTT. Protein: CASSFQGASGTIEAFF. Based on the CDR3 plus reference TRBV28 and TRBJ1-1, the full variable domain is DVKVTQSSRYLVKRTGEKVFLECVQDMDHENMFWYRQDPGLGLRLIYFSYDVKMKEKGDIPEGYSVSREKKERFSLILESASTNQTSMYLCASSFQGASGTIEAFFGQGTRLTVV.

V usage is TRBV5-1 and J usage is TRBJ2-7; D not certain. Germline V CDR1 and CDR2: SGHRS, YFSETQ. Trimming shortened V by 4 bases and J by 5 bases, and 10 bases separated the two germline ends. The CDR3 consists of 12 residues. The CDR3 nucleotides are TGCGCCAGCAGCCCCCGAGGAGACGAGCAGTACTTC. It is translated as CASSPRGDEQYF. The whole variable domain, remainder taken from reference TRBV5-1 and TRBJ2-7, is KAGVTQTPRYLIKTRGQQVTLSCSPISGHRSVSWYQQTPGQGLQFLFEYFSETQRNKGNFPGRFSGRQFSNSRSEMNVSTLELGDSALYLCASSPRGDEQYFGPGTRLTVT.

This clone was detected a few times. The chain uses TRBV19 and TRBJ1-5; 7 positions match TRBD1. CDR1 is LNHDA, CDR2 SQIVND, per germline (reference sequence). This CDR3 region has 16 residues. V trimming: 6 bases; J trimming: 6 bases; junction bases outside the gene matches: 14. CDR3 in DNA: TGTGCCAGTAGGGGACAGATAACTCTTGATGGTCAGCCCCAGCATTTT. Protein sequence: CASRGQITLDGQPQHF. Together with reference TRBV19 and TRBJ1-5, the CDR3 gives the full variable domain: DGGITQSPKYLFRKEGQNVTLSCEQNLNHDAMYWYRQDPGQGLRLIYYSQIVNDFQKGDIAEGYSVSREKKESFPLTVTSAQKNPTAFYLCASRGQITLDGQPQHFGDGTRLSIL.

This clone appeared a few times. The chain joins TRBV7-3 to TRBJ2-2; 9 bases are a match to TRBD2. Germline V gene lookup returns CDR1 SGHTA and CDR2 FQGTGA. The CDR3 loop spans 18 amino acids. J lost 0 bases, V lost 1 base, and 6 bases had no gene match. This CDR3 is CASSLNPAGGANTGELFF. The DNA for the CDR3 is TGTGCCAGCAGCTTAAACCCAGCGGGGGGCGCGAACACCGGGGAGCTGTTTTTT.